These 22 T cell receptor beta chains were sequenced from one sample in a study of Graves' ophthalmopathy and Graves' hyperthyroidism. Amplified material comprised TCR beta CDR3 regions derived from RNA transcripts. Amplification began with first-round RT-PCR using HTBI primers, then second-round multiplex PCR was performed. In TCRdb, the multiplex PCR reads were re-called with MiXCR into one record per CDR3 protein. The sample holds about 500,000 distinct CDR3 sequences, approximately 14% seen once. The sample was blood. The receptors derive from a young woman with Graves' ophthalmopathy.

This chain joins TRBV11-3 and TRBJ2-2; tentatively, D is TRBD2 (6 bases). V lost 1 base to trimming and J lost 1 base, with 22 bases between them. The CDR3 has 20 amino acids. Germline CDR1 and CDR2: SGHNT and YENEEA. The CDR3 loop is CASSLGRPPETRVNTGELFF. The CDR3 nucleotides are TGTGCCAGCAGCTTAGGACGACCCCCGGAGACTAGAGTGAACACCGGGGAGCTGTTTTTT. The whole variable domain, remainder taken from reference TRBV11-3 and TRBJ2-2, is EAGVVQSPRYKIIEKKQPVAFWCNPISGHNTLYWYLQNLGQGPELLIRYENEEAVDDSQLPKDRFSAERLKGVDSTLKIQPAELGDSAVYLCASSLGRPPETRVNTGELFFGEGSRLTVL.

V usage is TRBV7-6 and J usage is TRBJ2-2; 8 positions agree with TRBD2. The trim removed 6 bases at V and 6 bases at J, leaving 12 bases unmatched. The CDR3 contains 16 residues. Germline loops: CDR1 SGHVS, CDR2 FNYEAQ. The CDR3 region has the DNA TGTGCCAGCAGTCCGGCGGCGGGAGGAAGGTCCGGGGAGCTGTTTTTT. Translation: CASSPAAGGRSGELFF.

This clonotype was seen only a few times. V and J are TRBV28 and TRBJ2-5, with 10 bases identical to TRBD1. After removal of 3 bases from V and 4 bases from J, the junction contained 8 bases not matched to a gene. Germline V gene data show CDR1 as MDHEN and CDR2 as SYDVKM. The CDR3 runs 16 residues. The chain's CDR3 is CASSFTGTGVGETQYF. The CDR3 bases are TGTGCCAGCAGTTTTACCGGGACAGGGGTCGGAGAGACCCAGTACTTC. The variable domain in full, with the rest retrieved from reference TRBV28 and TRBJ2-5, is DVKVTQSSRYLVKRTGEKVFLECVQDMDHENMFWYRQDPGLGLRLIYFSYDVKMKEKGDIPEGYSVSREKKERFSLILESASTNQTSMYLCASSFTGTGVGETQYFGPGTRLLVL.

This clonotype was detected a few times. The gene calls are TRBV5-1 and TRBJ2-5; 13 bases map to TRBD2. The CDR3 sequence is 17 residues long. V lost 0 bases and J lost 5; bases outside the gene matches: 7. In germline, CDR1 is SGHRS, CDR2 YFSETQ. The DNA of the CDR3 is TGCGCCAGCAGCTTGGCCCCTGGGACTAGCGGGACTGAGACCCAGTACTTC. It specifies CASSLAPGTSGTETQYF.

Ten or more counts support this clonotype. The chain employs TRBV6-5 and TRBJ2-5; 13 bases map to TRBD2. V was clipped by 4 bases and J by 4 bases; unmatched bases: 12. This CDR3 is 18 amino acids long. Germline CDR1 reads MNHEY; CDR2 reads SVGAGI. The CDR3 DNA follows: TGTGCCAGCAGTTGGACTAGCGGGGGCCCCAAGTACCGAGAGACCCAGTACTTC. The encoded protein is CASSWTSGGPKYRETQYF.

About this clonotype itself: Since a much larger clone is just one base distant, this may be a read error. The chain joins TRBV12-3 or TRBV12-4 to TRBJ1-1; TRBD1 is a possible D gene (5 bases). The CDR3 extends over 13 amino acids. CDR3 DNA sequence: TGTGCCAGCAGCTTGGGGGTAAAAACTGAAGCTTGCTTT. Residues: CASSLGVKTEACF.

This chain joins TRBV20-1 and TRBJ1-2, with a tentative D call TRBD1 (6 bases). CDR3 length: 16 residues. Per germline, CDR1 DFQATT and CDR2 SNEGSKA (reference sequence). Trimming took off 1 base at V and 1 base at J, with 16 bases between the two ends. The chain's CDR3 is CSARVTGTGDNYGYTF. Written as DNA, the CDR3 is TGCAGTGCTAGAGTAACAGGGACGGGGGATAACTATGGCTACACCTTC.

This sequence joins TRBV11-2 and TRBJ1-1; D may be TRBD1 (6 bases). Germline V gene lookup returns CDR1 SGHAT and CDR2 FQNNGV. Deletions cut 2 bases from V and 3 bases from J, with 19 bases between. The CDR3 contains 17 residues. The CDR3 sequence: CASSLYPGGGMDTEAFF. Here the CDR3 DNA reads TGTGCCAGCAGCTTATACCCTGGAGGGGGGATGGACACTGAAGCTTTCTTT.

This clonotype was counted at least ten times. The chain links TRBV20-1 to TRBJ1-5; perhaps TRBD1 as D (5 bases). The ends were cut back, 0 bases at V and 1 base at J, with 13 bases in the middle. This CDR3 is built from 16 residues. CDR1 is DFQATT, CDR2 SNEGSKA, per germline (reference sequence). The CDR3 region has the DNA TGCAGTGCTAGAGATTGGCAGGGAGGGAGCAATCAGCCCCAGCATTTT. As protein: CSARDWQGGSNQPQHF.

V is TRBV13 and J is TRBJ2-2, with 13 bases aligning to TRBD2. Unmatched junction bases numbered 3, after V lost 5 bases and J lost 0 bases. The germline CDR1 and CDR2 sequences are PRHDT and FYEKMQ (reference sequence). The CDR3 has 17 amino acids. In DNA form, the CDR3 reads TGTGCCAGCAGCCAAGGGACTAGCGGGACGAACACCGGGGAGCTGTTTTTT. Protein sequence: CASSQGTSGTNTGELFF.

This clonotype appeared many times. This chain connects TRBV6-1 to TRBJ1-2; D call uncertain. This CDR3 is built from 13 residues. Per the germline V gene, CDR1 is MNHNS and CDR2 is SASEGT. The V and J ends lost 7 bases and 3 bases respectively, with 12 bases between them. CDR3 sequence reads: CASTWPPDYGYTF. The CDR3 nucleotides are TGTGCCAGCACGTGGCCGCCAGACTATGGCTACACCTTC.

This clonotype was seen ten or more times. The V gene is TRBV6-5, the J gene TRBJ2-2, with D perhaps TRBD2 (7 bases). CDR1 and CDR2 (germline): MNHEY, SVGAGI. The V gene lost 6 bases and the J gene lost 7 bases, with 12 bases spanning the gap. The CDR3 is made up of 13 amino acids. In DNA, the CDR3 is TGTGCCAGCAGGAGGGGGGGGAACGGGGAGCTGTTTTTT. Translating gives CASRRGGNGELFF.

This clonotype has at least ten counts. The J gene is TRBJ1-6, the V gene TRBV6-1; perhaps TRBD1 as D (6 bases). Per the germline V gene, CDR1 is MNHNS and CDR2 is SASEGT. CDR3 length: 15 residues. The V and J ends lost 5 bases and 9 bases respectively, with 17 bases between them. The CDR3, as DNA: TGTGCCAGCAGTCAACTGGACAGTGGGAGTTCACCCCTCCACTTT. Amino acids: CASSQLDSGSSPLHF.

This clonotype appeared a few times. One end of the junction does not line up with germline, which may come from a read error. The rearrangement joins TRBV10-3 to TRBJ2-5; no clear D gene. Germline V CDR1 and CDR2: ENHRY, SYGVKD. This CDR3 has 14 residues. CDR3 bases: TGTGCCATCAGTGAGCTTAGATCCCAAGAGACCAAGTACTTC. This encodes CAISELRSQETKYF.

With respect to this clonotype: In this CDR3 the conserved last residue, phenylalanine or tryptophan, is missing, so a read error is likely. The genes are TRBV6-1 and TRBJ2-5, with D perhaps TRBD2 (6 bases). The V and J ends lost 5 bases and 4 bases respectively, with 14 bases between them. This CDR3 region has 14 residues. Germline assignment: CDR1 MNHNS and CDR2 SASEGT. The CDR3 coding sequence is TGTGCCAGCAGTCCTCATAGCGGCCGAGAGACCCAGTACCTC. Protein product: CASSPHSGRETQYL.

The chain is built from TRBV12-3 or TRBV12-4 and TRBJ2-7; D not resolved. V gave up 4 bases and J gave up 0 bases, with 19 bases separating them. The CDR3 extends over 17 amino acids. Here the CDR3 DNA reads TGTGCCAGCAGTTACCCCTGTGTAGAGGTCAGCTCCTACGAGCAGTACTTC. It specifies CASSYPCVEVSSYEQYF.

This clonotype occurred many times. This rearrangement joins TRBV12-3 or TRBV12-4 to TRBJ2-2; D may be TRBD2 (5 bases). V shed 6 bases and J shed 0 bases, with 8 bases lying between them. The CDR3 is made up of 14 amino acids. This chain's CDR3 is CASSPGTNTGELFF. CDR3 nucleotides: TGTGCCAGCAGCCCCGGGACGAACACCGGGGAGCTGTTTTTT.

This clonotype has ten or more counts. V gene TRBV7-8 combines with J gene TRBJ1-5, with a possible D match to TRBD1 (6 bases). In germline, CDR1 is SGHVS, CDR2 FQNEAQ. The CDR3 loop spans 18 amino acids. V was shortened by 7 bases and J by 0 bases, with 22 bases between the two germline ends. The CDR3 DNA reads TGTGCCAGCACCAGGGGAGCCCAGGCCTACTATAGCAATCAGCCCCAGCATTTT. Amino acids: CASTRGAQAYYSNQPQHF. The whole variable domain, remainder taken from reference TRBV7-8 and TRBJ1-5, is GAGVSQSPRYKVAKRGQDVALRCDPISGHVSLFWYQQALGQGPEFLTYFQNEAQLDKSGLPSDRFFAERPEGSVSTLKIQRTQQEDSAVYLCASTRGAQAYYSNQPQHFGDGTRLSIL.

This clonotype appeared many times. This chain connects TRBV7-8 to TRBJ1-5; D is undetermined. CDR1 SGHVS and CDR2 FQNEAQ come from the germline V gene. Trimming shortened V by 5 bases and J by 7 bases, and 12 bases separated the two germline ends. CDR3 size: 13 residues. The DNA for the CDR3 is TGTGCCAGCAGCCAACGCGATCCCCAGCCCCAGCATTTT. Its translation: CASSQRDPQPQHF.

This clonotype was recorded many times. The chain has TRBV2 and TRBJ1-2; D is uncertain. The germline V gene encodes CDR1 SNHLY and CDR2 FYNNEI. This CDR3 contains 15 residues. The V and J ends lost 7 bases and 2 bases respectively, with 17 bases between them. For the CDR3, the DNA is TGTGCCAGCATTCGGGAGAATTTGTCCAACTATGGCTACACCTTC. The encoded protein is CASIRENLSNYGYTF.

This clonotype was counted many times. This sequence joins TRBV20-1 and TRBJ2-5; no clear D gene. V lost 2 bases, J lost 7 bases, and 17 bases lay in between. The V gene's germline CDR1 is DFQATT and CDR2 SNEGSKA (reference sequence). This CDR3 has 14 amino acids. CDR3 in amino acids: CSARINPATGTQYF. The CDR3 region has the DNA TGCAGTGCTAGAATTAATCCAGCGACGGGGACCCAGTACTTC.

This clonotype was observed a handful of times. The V call is TRBV4-1, the J call TRBJ1-2; D remains ambiguous. V lost 0 bases and J lost 2, with 10 bases in between. Germline CDR1 is MGHRA and CDR2 is YSYEKL. This CDR3 is 15 amino acids long. CDR3 region: CASSQDSRQNYGYTF. The CDR3 DNA follows: TGCGCCAGCAGCCAAGATAGTAGGCAAAACTATGGCTACACCTTC.